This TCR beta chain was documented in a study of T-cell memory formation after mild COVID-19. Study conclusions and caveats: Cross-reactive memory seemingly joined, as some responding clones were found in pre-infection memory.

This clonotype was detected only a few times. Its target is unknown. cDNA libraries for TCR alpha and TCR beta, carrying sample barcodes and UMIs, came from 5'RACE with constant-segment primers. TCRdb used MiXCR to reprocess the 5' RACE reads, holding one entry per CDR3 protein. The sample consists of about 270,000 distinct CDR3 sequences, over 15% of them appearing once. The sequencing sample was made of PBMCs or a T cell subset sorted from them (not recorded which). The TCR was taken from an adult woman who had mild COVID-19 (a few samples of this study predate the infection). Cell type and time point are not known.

This CDR3 is CASSLVVGTSTPQGDTQYF. DNA of the CDR3: TGCGCCAGCAGCTTGGTCGTCGGGACTAGTACTCCCCAAGGAGATACGCAGTATTTT. The J gene is TRBJ2-3, the V gene TRBV5-1, with 8 bases matching TRBD2. Germline V gene lookup returns CDR1 SGHRS and CDR2 YFSETQ. V dropped 0 bases and J dropped 5; count of bases not matched to a gene: 17. The length of the CDR3 is 19 residues.